This TCR beta chain emerged from a study of shared T cell receptors in the human thymus. Germline CDR1 reads MGHRA; CDR2 reads YSYEKL. V was clipped by 5 bases and J by 12 bases, with 17 bases between them. CDR3 length: 13 amino acids. This table comes from immunoSEQ multiplex PCR, and its TCRdb copy is limited to in-frame clones, with some not included. The table includes around 730,000 clones, around 85% detected once. Another study also made use of these data, one on human thymus T cells. Per that study: Among the donors, all were healthy Finnish infants having corrective surgery for congenital heart defects. The thymus was resected at corrective cardiac surgery. An apparent bias in V and J gene usage was seen in thymic and blood repertoires. Unrelated people showed highly overlapping thymic repertoires, related research reported.

Sequencing input: thymocytes. The sequence was obtained from a girl under three years old with a congenital heart defect. V is TRBV4-1 and J is TRBJ2-4, with D tentatively TRBD2 (7 bases). For the CDR3, the DNA is TGCGCCAGCAGCGAACGCGGGGGCTGGGGTCAGTACTTC. Protein: CASSERGGWGQYF.